One and the same sample provided the 18 T cell receptor beta chains below, sequenced in a study of CXCR3-negative and CXCR3-positive naive CD8 T cells. UMI labels and 5' RACE were used to prepare the TRB cDNA libraries. TCRdb reprocessed the 5' RACE reads and keeps a single row for each CDR3 protein, giving no DNA. This listing includes roughly 89,000 distinct CDR3 sequences. What was sequenced was naive CXCR3- CD8+ T cells from blood. Subset denoted: CD45RO-CCR7+CD27+CD95- naive CD8+ T cells lacking CXCR3 (TNR3-). These TCRs come from a human donor in good health. Some clones in this sample may be carry-over from other donors' samples.

The V call is TRBV25-1, the J call TRBJ2-3. CDR1 MGHDK and CDR2 SYGVNS come from the germline V gene. The CDR3 has 11 amino acids. CDR3 residues: CASGSPDTQYF. The whole variable domain, remainder taken from reference TRBV25-1 and TRBJ2-3, is EADIYQTPRYLVIGTGKKITLECSQTMGHDKMYWYQQDPGMELHLIHYSYGVNSTEKGDLSSESTVSRIRTEHFPLTLESARPSHTSQYLCASGSPDTQYFGPGTRLTVL.

The rearrangement joins TRBV7-9 to TRBJ1-1; TCRdb gives TRBD1 as the D gene, but with no DNA this cannot be confirmed. Germline values: CDR1 SEHNR, CDR2 FQNEAQ (reference sequence). This CDR3 contains 16 residues. The CDR3 protein is CASSGKTGPGNTEAFF.

The chain is built from TRBV12-3 or TRBV12-4 and TRBJ1-6; the D call from TCRdb, TRBD1, cannot be confirmed without DNA. The CDR3 runs to 14 residues. The CDR3 here is CASSLGTDNSPLHF.

J is TRBJ1-1 and V is TRBV7-6; TCRdb reports TRBD1, a call that lacks DNA to check it against. The germline V gene encodes CDR1 SGHVS and CDR2 FNYEAQ. This CDR3 contains 16 residues. The CDR3 sequence is CASSLQDRAMNTEAFF.

The chain has TRBV7-8 and TRBJ2-6; the TRBD1 assignment by TCRdb is unverifiable without DNA. The CDR3 has 18 residues. Looked up from germline, CDR1 is SGHVS and CDR2 is FQNEAQ. This chain's CDR3 is CASSLIAGPISGANVLTF.

J is TRBJ2-1 and V is TRBV7-9; the D call from TCRdb, TRBD2, cannot be confirmed without DNA. Per the germline V gene, CDR1 is SEHNR and CDR2 is FQNEAQ (reference sequence). This CDR3 has 11 amino acids. The CDR3 spells CASSTVRDSVF.

V gene TRBV6-6 combines with J gene TRBJ2-1; TCRdb designates TRBD1, a call that cannot be tested without DNA. CDR3 length equals 12 residues. Germline V CDR1 and CDR2: MNHNY, SVGAGI (reference sequence). The chain's CDR3 is CASRPQGDEQFF.

This chain connects TRBV7-6 to TRBJ2-5; TCRdb lists TRBD1, though no DNA is available to test this call. The CDR3 totals 15 residues. The germline gives CDR1 SGHVS, CDR2 FNYEAQ. The CDR3 here is CASTTWGAGQETQYF.

The chain recombines TRBV7-9 with TRBJ1-1; the D call of TRBD1 rests on TCRdb alone, since no DNA is present to check it. The length of the CDR3 is 15 residues. Looked up from germline, CDR1 is SEHNR and CDR2 is FQNEAQ (reference sequence). The CDR3 protein is CASSLGGRGGTEAFF.

The genes are TRBV29-1 and TRBJ2-7; TCRdb selects TRBD2, and the lack of DNA leaves this call unchecked. Germline CDR1 SQVTM, CDR2 ANQGSEA. The length of the CDR3 is 13 residues. CDR3 sequence: CSVGGISGGEQYF.

The J gene is TRBJ1-2, the V gene TRBV7-9. The CDR3 has 13 amino acids. CDR1 and CDR2 from the germline V gene are SEHNR and FQNEAQ (reference sequence). The CDR3 loop reads CASSEAENYGYTF.

J is TRBJ1-2 and V is TRBV5-8; TCRdb names TRBD1, which stays unverified in the absence of DNA. Per germline, CDR1 SGHTS and CDR2 YDEGEE. The CDR3 runs 13 residues. CDR3: CASRNRVDYGYTF. Together with reference TRBV5-8 and TRBJ1-2, the CDR3 gives the full variable domain: EAGVTQSPTHLIKTRGQQATLRCSPISGHTSVYWYQQALGLGLQFLLWYDEGEERNRGNFPPRFSGRQFPNYSSELNVNALELEDSALYLCASRNRVDYGYTFGSGTRLTVV.

The chain joins TRBV27 to TRBJ2-7; TCRdb designates TRBD1, a call that cannot be tested without DNA. The CDR3 extends over 16 amino acids. From germline, CDR1 is MNHEY and CDR2 SMNVEV (reference sequence). The CDR3 loop is CASSLEVHGRGHEQYF.

The chain combines TRBV7-3 with TRBJ1-1. This CDR3 comprises 14 residues. Germline-derived CDR1 and CDR2 are SGHTA and FQGTGA. CDR3 region: CASSLTGRSTEAFF.

V and J are TRBV3-1 and TRBJ2-3; the D call of TRBD2 rests on TCRdb alone, since no DNA is present to check it. The length of the CDR3 is 14 residues. Germline CDR1 is LGHDT and CDR2 is YNNKEL (reference sequence). CDR3: CASSERGRTDTQYF.

This chain uses TRBV12-3 or TRBV12-4 with TRBJ2-5; TCRdb names TRBD1, which stays unverified in the absence of DNA. The CDR3 contains 15 residues. CDR3 loop: CASSNTHGGQETQYF.

The CDR3 is CSASQGEYNEQLF. The chain carries TRBV20-1 and TRBJ2-1; TCRdb designates TRBD1, a call that cannot be tested without DNA. This CDR3 contains 13 residues. CDR1 DFQATT and CDR2 SNEGSKA come from the germline V gene (reference sequence).

The genes are TRBV29-1 and TRBJ2-3; the D gene TCRdb calls, TRBD1, cannot be checked with no DNA. CDR1 and CDR2 from the germline V gene are SQVTM and ANQGSEA. The CDR3 runs to 17 residues. The CDR3: CSVEDVRTGGGTDTQYF.